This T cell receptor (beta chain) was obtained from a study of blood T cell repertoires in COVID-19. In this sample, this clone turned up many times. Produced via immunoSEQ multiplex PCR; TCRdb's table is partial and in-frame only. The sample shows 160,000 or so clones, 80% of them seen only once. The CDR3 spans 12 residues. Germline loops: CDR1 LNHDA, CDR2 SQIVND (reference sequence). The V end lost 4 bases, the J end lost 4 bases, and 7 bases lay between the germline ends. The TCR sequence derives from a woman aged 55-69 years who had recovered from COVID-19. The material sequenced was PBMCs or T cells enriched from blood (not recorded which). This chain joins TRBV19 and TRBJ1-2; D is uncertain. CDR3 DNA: TGTGCCAGTAGTAGCACGAGCTATGGCTACACCTTC. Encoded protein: CASSSTSYGYTF.